The clone carrying this T cell receptor beta chain turned up a few times. The CDR3 has 16 residues. CDR1 SGHDT and CDR2 YYEEEE come from the germline V gene. V lost 0 bases to trimming and J lost 4 bases, with 13 bases between them. This record belongs to a study of T cell changes during pregnancy in multiple sclerosis. This table comes from immunoSEQ multiplex PCR, and its TCRdb copy is limited to in-frame clones, with some not included. The sample records around 59,000 clones, 80% to 95% being singletons. The sample in question was peripheral blood, obtained in the third trimester of pregnancy. The sequence came from a female donor in good health, enrolled as a control in a pregnancy study. The chain recombines TRBV5-6 with TRBJ2-2, with D perhaps TRBD2 (7 bases). The CDR3 is CASSLVGGATTGELFF. DNA of the CDR3: TGTGCCAGCAGCTTGGTAGGGGGGGCAACCACCGGGGAGCTGTTTTTT.